The 17 T cell receptor beta chains presented below share a single source sample, sequenced in a study of CD8 T cells in Susac syndrome. An input of about 0.5 to 1 ug of RNA was subjected to reverse transcription using random hexamers. One entry per CDR3 protein, called by TCRdb with MiXCR from the immunoSEQ multiplex PCR reads. Among some 250,000 distinct CDR3 sequences listed, about 96% were seen once. Material: CD4+ T cells from PBMCs. These receptors were collected from a human donor with Susac syndrome.

The chain has TRBV19 and TRBJ1-4; no clear D gene. Trimming took off 3 bases at V and 11 bases at J, with 22 bases between the two ends. The CDR3 has 16 residues. Germline assignment: CDR1 LNHDA and CDR2 SQIVND (reference sequence). CDR3 protein: CASSIGGPPRSDKLFF. CDR3 DNA: TGTGCCAGTAGTATCGGCGGCCCTCCGAGAAGTGACAAACTGTTTTTT.

The chain has TRBV19 and TRBJ2-1, with D perhaps TRBD2 (6 bases). V was pared by 9 bases and J by 0 bases, with 15 bases between. CDR1 and CDR2 (germline): LNHDA, SQIVND (reference sequence). This CDR3 is built from 15 residues. The CDR3 nucleotides read TGTGCCAGCCGACTACGGGACTTCTCCTACAATGAGCAGTTCTTC. Its protein product is CASRLRDFSYNEQFF.

This clonotype was seen once. The chain uses TRBV29-1 and TRBJ2-2, with TRBD2 matching 12 bases. Germline loops: CDR1 SQVTM, CDR2 ANQGSEA. The V gene end was trimmed by 6 bases and the J gene end by 3 bases; junction bases not matched to a gene: 11. There are 17 residues in the CDR3. DNA for the CDR3: TGCAGCGTCGGACAACTCCTAGCGGGAGGGTACACCGGGGAGCTGTTTTTT. Its protein is CSVGQLLAGGYTGELFF.

The V call is TRBV27, the J call TRBJ1-1, with a possible D match to TRBD1 (5 bases). Per the germline V gene, CDR1 is MNHEY and CDR2 is SMNVEV (reference sequence). Between the trimmed V and J ends, which lost 6 bases and 6 bases, there was a span of 11 bases. There are 12 residues in the CDR3. The CDR3 protein is CASRLGVAEAFF. DNA of the CDR3: TGTGCCAGCAGGCTAGGGGTGGCTGAAGCTTTCTTT.

V is TRBV7-8 and J is TRBJ2-5; D possibly matches TRBD1 or TRBD2 (5 bases each). V shed 0 bases and J shed 4 bases, with 24 bases lying between them. The CDR3 sequence is 19 residues long. Germline V lookup: CDR1 SGHVS, CDR2 FQNEAQ. CDR3 coding DNA: TGTGCCAGCAGCTTAGCGCGCCTGCCGAGGGGCAGGGCTAGAGAGACCCAGTACTTC. Encoded protein: CASSLARLPRGRARETQYF.

The chain uses TRBV5-1 and TRBJ2-4; tentative D call: TRBD2 (5 bases). CDR3 size: 15 residues. Germline CDR1 reads SGHRS; CDR2 reads YFSETQ. The ends were cut back, 0 bases at V and 4 bases at J, with 11 bases in the middle. DNA of the CDR3: TGCGCCAGCAGCTTGGCTGGGAGTGGGAAAAACATTCAGTACTTC. Protein sequence: CASSLAGSGKNIQYF.

This clonotype was seen only once. This chain uses TRBV29-1 with TRBJ2-7; no clear D. V was shortened by 4 bases and J by 0 bases, with 4 bases between the two germline ends. Germline V gene sequence: CDR1 SQVTM, CDR2 ANQGSEA. The CDR3 has 11 amino acids. For the CDR3, the DNA is TGCAGCGTTGGGGACTCCTACGAGCAGTACTTC. The encoded protein is CSVGDSYEQYF.

The chain recombines TRBV3-1 with TRBJ2-7; a possible D gene is TRBD2 (5 bases). The V and J ends lost 3 bases and 2 bases respectively, with 11 bases between them. Germline V gene lookup returns CDR1 LGHDT and CDR2 YNNKEL (reference sequence). The CDR3 has 14 amino acids. CDR3 sequence: CASSHGEHTYEQYF. The DNA for the CDR3 is TGTGCCAGCAGCCACGGGGAACATACCTACGAGCAGTACTTC.

V is TRBV20-1 and J is TRBJ2-4; 11 bases map to TRBD1. Trimming at V came to 4 bases and at J to 1 base, leaving 3 bases not matched to a gene. This CDR3 region has 15 residues. The V gene's germline CDR1 is DFQATT and CDR2 SNEGSKA (reference sequence). CDR3 protein: CSANRDRGAKNIQYF. In DNA form, the CDR3 reads TGCAGTGCTAACAGGGACAGGGGGGCCAAAAACATTCAGTACTTC.

This rearrangement joins TRBV6-2 or TRBV6-3 to TRBJ1-5; 8 nucleotides agree with TRBD1. Per the germline V gene, CDR1 is MNHEY and CDR2 is SVGEGT. CDR3 size: 17 residues. Losses at the gene ends were 2 bases for V and 1 base for J; bases not matched to a gene: 7. The CDR3 protein is CASSYPGGVDSNQPQHF. The CDR3 region has the DNA TGTGCCAGCAGTTACCCAGGGGGCGTGGACAGCAATCAGCCCCAGCATTTT.

V gene TRBV12-3 or TRBV12-4 combines with J gene TRBJ2-2; 9 nucleotides agree with TRBD1. With V trimmed by 8 bases and J by 5 bases, 12 bases remained unmatched. The CDR3 has 16 amino acids. CDR3 region: CASGLTGTGKTGELFF. The CDR3 bases are TGTGCCAGCGGCCTGACCGGGACAGGGAAAACCGGGGAGCTGTTTTTT.

The count of this clonotype is one. The chain employs TRBV30 and TRBJ2-6; D is unclear. Trimming shortened V by 2 bases and J by 2 bases, and 4 bases separated the two germline ends. The CDR3 sequence is 13 residues long. Germline CDR1 reads GTSNPN; CDR2 reads SVGIG (reference sequence). The CDR3 DNA is TGTGCCTGGAGTTCTACTGGGGCCAACGTCCTGACTTTC. Translation gives CAWSSTGANVLTF.

CDR3 sequence (DNA): TGCGCCAGCAGCCAAGAGTTTAGTTTCGGGACACTTCGAAGCACCATATATTTT. Translated, it gives CASSQEFSFGTLRSTIYF. The chain recombines TRBV4-1 with TRBJ1-3, with D perhaps TRBD1 (6 bases). The CDR3 sequence is 18 residues long. The V end lost 0 bases, the J end lost 9 bases, and 24 bases lay between the germline ends. CDR1 and CDR2 (germline): MGHRA, YSYEKL.

CDR3 sequence: CASRGTGKDTEAFF. CDR3 DNA: TGTGCCAGCAGGGGGACAGGGAAGGACACTGAAGCTTTCTTT. The V and J genes are TRBV2 and TRBJ1-1; TRBD1 matches 9 bases. The CDR3 spans 14 residues. V dropped 6 bases and J dropped 3; count of bases not matched to a gene: 5. In germline, CDR1 is SNHLY, CDR2 FYNNEI.

The rearrangement links TRBV6-6 to TRBJ2-7; D is possibly TRBD2 (5 bases). Trimming took off 2 bases at V and 4 bases at J, with 12 bases between the two ends. Per the germline V gene, CDR1 is MNHNY and CDR2 is SVGAGI (reference sequence). CDR3 length: 14 residues. As DNA, the CDR3 is TGTGCCAGCAGTTACATGGGAGAAGGGTACGAGCAGTACTTC. Translation gives CASSYMGEGYEQYF.

The gene calls are TRBV14 and TRBJ1-1; possible D gene TRBD1, 5 bases. This CDR3 has 14 amino acids. V was clipped by 4 bases and J by 4 bases, with 13 bases between them. Germline CDR1 is SGHDN and CDR2 is FVKESK. DNA of the CDR3: TGTGCCAGCAGCCCCCTGGGGCTGGCCACTGAAGCTTTCTTT. Protein sequence: CASSPLGLATEAFF. Full variable domain (missing parts from reference TRBV14 and TRBJ1-1): EAGVTQFPSHSVIEKGQTVTLRCDPISGHDNLYWYRRVMGKEIKFLLHFVKESKQDESGMPNNRFLAERTGGTYSTLKVQPAELEDSGVYFCASSPLGLATEAFFGQGTRLTVV.

This chain uses TRBV28 with TRBJ2-7; 9 nucleotides align to TRBD2. Unmatched junction bases numbered 11, after V lost 8 bases and J lost 6 bases. The CDR3 runs to 14 residues. From germline, CDR1 is MDHEN and CDR2 SYDVKM. The CDR3 protein is CASCQGTSFGEQYF. DNA for the CDR3: TGTGCCAGCTGCCAGGGGACTAGCTTTGGCGAGCAGTACTTC.